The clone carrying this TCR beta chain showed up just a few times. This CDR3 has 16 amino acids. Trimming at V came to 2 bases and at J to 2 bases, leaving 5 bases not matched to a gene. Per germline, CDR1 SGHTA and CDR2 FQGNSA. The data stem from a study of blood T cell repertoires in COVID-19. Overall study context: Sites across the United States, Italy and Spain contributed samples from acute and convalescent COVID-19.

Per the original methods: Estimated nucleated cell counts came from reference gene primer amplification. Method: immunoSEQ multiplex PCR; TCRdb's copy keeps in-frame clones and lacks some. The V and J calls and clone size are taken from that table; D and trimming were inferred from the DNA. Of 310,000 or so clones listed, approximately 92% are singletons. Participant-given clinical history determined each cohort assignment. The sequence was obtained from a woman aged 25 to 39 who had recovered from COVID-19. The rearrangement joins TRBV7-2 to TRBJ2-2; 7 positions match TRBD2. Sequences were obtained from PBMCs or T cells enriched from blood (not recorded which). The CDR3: CASSLMASGNTGELFF. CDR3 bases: TGTGCCAGCAGCTTAATGGCTAGCGGTAACACCGGGGAGCTGTTTTTT.